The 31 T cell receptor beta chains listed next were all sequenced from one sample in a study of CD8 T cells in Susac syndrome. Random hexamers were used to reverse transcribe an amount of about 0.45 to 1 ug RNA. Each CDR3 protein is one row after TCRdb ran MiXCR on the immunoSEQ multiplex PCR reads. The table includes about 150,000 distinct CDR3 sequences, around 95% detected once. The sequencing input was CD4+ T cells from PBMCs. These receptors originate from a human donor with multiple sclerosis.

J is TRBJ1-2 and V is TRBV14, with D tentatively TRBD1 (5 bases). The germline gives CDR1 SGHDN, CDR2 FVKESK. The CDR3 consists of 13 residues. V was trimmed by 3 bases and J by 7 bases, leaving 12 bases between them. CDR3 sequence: CASSQVQTVGYTF. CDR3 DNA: TGTGCCAGCAGCCAGGTTCAGACAGTTGGCTACACCTTC.

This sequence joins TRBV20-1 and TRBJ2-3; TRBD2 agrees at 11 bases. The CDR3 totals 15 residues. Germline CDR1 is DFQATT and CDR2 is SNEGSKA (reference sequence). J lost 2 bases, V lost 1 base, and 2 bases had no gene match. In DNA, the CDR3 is TGCAGTGCTAGAGCGACTAGCGGGAACACAGATACGCAGTATTTT. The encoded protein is CSARATSGNTDTQYF.

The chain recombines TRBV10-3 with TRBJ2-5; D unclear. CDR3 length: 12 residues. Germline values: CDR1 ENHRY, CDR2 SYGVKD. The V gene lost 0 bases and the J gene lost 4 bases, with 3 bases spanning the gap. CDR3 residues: CAISESGETQYF. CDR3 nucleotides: TGTGCCATCAGTGAGTCGGGAGAGACCCAGTACTTC.

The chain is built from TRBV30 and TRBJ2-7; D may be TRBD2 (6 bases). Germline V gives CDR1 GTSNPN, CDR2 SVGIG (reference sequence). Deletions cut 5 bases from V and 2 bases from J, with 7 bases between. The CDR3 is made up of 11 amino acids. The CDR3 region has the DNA TGTGCCTGGGCGGGGCCCTACGAGCAGTACTTC. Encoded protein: CAWAGPYEQYF.

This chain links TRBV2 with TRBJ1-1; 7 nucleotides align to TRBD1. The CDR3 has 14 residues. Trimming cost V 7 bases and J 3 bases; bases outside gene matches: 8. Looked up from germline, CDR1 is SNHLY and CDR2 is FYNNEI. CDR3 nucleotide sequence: TGTGCCAGCAAGTGGGGTGACAGGGACACTGAAGCTTTCTTT. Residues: CASKWGDRDTEAFF.

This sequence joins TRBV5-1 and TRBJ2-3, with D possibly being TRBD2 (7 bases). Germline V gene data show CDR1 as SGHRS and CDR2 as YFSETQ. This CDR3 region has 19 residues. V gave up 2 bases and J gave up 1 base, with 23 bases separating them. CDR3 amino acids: CASSLTGQQVRGRTDTQYF. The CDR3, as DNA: TGCGCCAGCAGCTTAACAGGTCAACAGGTGCGGGGGCGCACAGATACGCAGTATTTT. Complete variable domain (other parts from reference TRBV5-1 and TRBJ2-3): KAGVTQTPRYLIKTRGQQVTLSCSPISGHRSVSWYQQTPGQGLQFLFEYFSETQRNKGNFPGRFSGRQFSNSRSEMNVSTLELGDSALYLCASSLTGQQVRGRTDTQYFGPGTRLTVL.

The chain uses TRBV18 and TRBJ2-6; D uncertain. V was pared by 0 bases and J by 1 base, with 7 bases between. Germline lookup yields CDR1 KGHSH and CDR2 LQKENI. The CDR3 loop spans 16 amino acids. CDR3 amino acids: CASSPPGSSGANVLTF. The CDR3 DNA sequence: TGTGCCAGCTCACCACCCGGCTCTTCTGGGGCCAACGTCCTGACTTTC. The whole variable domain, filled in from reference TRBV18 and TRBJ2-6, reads NAGVMQNPRHLVRRRGQEARLRCSPMKGHSHVYWYRQLPEEGLKFMVYLQKENIIDESGMPKERFSAEFPKEGPSILRIQQVVRGDSAAYFCASSPPGSSGANVLTFGAGSRLTVL.

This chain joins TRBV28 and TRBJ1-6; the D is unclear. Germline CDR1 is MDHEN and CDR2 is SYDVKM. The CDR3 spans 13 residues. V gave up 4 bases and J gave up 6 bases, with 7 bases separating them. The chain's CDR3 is CASSSRGNSPLHF. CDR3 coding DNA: TGTGCCAGCAGTTCCCGGGGTAATTCACCCCTCCACTTT.

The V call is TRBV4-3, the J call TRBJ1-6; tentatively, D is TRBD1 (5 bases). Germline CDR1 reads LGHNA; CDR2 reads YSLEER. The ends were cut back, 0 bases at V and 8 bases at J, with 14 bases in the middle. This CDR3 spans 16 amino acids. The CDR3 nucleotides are TGCGCCAGCAGCCAAGATCAGGGCGGAGACGATTCACCCCTCCACTTT. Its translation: CASSQDQGGDDSPLHF.

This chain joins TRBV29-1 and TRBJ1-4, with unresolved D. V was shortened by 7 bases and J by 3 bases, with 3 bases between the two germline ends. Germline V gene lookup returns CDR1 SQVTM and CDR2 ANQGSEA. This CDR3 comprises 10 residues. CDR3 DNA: TGCAGCGCTTCTAATGAAAAACTGTTTTTT. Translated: CSASNEKLFF. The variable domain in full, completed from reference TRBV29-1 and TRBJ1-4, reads SAVISQKPSRDICQRGTSLTIQCQVDSQVTMMFWYRQQPGQSLTLIATANQGSEATYESGFVIDKFPISRPNLTFSTLTVSNMSPEDSSIYLCSASNEKLFFGSGTQLSVL.

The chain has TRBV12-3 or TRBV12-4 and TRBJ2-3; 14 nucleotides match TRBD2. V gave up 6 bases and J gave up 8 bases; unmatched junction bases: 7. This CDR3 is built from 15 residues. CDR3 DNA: TGTGCCAGCAGCCCCGGACTAGCGGGGGGCCTTACGCAGTATTTT. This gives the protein CASSPGLAGGLTQYF.

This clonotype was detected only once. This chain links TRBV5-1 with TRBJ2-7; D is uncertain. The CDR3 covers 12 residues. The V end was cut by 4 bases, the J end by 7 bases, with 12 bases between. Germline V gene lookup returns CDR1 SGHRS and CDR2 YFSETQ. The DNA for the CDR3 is TGCGCCAGCAGCCCCCTTTATGGGGAGCAGTACTTC. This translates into CASSPLYGEQYF.

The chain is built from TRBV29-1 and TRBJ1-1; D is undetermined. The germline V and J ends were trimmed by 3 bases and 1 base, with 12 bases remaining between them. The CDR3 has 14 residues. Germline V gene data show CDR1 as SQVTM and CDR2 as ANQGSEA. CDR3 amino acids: CSVDSLNWNTEAFF. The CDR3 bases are TGCAGCGTTGACAGCTTAAATTGGAACACTGAAGCTTTCTTT.

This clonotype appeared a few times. CDR3 in amino acids: CASSLDRGGNEQFF. CDR3 DNA: TGTGCCAGCAGCCTCGACAGGGGGGGGAATGAGCAGTTCTTC. This chain uses TRBV7-2 with TRBJ2-1; 9 nucleotides align to TRBD1. Looked up from germline, CDR1 is SGHTA and CDR2 is FQGNSA. This CDR3 region has 14 residues. V lost 5 bases to trimming and J lost 7 bases; unmatched junction nucleotides: 6. Variable domain in full (rest from reference TRBV7-2 and TRBJ2-1): GAGVSQSPSNKVTEKGKDVELRCDPISGHTALYWYRQSLGQGLEFLIYFQGNSAPDKSGLPSDRFSAERTGGSVSTLTIQRTQQEDSAVYLCASSLDRGGNEQFFGPGTRLTVL.

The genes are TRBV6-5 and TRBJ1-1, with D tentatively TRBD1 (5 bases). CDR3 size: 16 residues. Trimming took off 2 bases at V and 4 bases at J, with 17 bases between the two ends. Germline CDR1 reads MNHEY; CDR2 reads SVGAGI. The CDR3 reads CASSYDTGTIGTEAFF. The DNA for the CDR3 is TGTGCCAGCAGTTACGATACCGGGACGATAGGCACTGAAGCTTTCTTT.

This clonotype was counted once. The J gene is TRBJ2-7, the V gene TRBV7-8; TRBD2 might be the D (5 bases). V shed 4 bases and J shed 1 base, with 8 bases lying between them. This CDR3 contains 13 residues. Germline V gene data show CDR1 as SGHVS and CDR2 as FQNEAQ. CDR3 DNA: TGTGCCAGCAGCTGGACTCATTCCTACGAGCAGTACTTC. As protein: CASSWTHSYEQYF.

Here the CDR3 reads CASSLWGQGATGELFF. The DNA of the CDR3 is TGTGCCAGCAGTTTGTGGGGACAGGGGGCCACCGGGGAGCTGTTTTTT. The chain combines TRBV12-3 or TRBV12-4 with TRBJ2-2; TRBD1 agrees at 12 bases. Losses at the gene ends were 3 bases for V and 4 bases for J; bases not matched to a gene: 3. CDR3 size: 16 residues.

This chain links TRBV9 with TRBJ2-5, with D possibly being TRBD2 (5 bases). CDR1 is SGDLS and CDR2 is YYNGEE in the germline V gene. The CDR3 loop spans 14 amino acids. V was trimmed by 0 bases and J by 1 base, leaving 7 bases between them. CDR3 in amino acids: CASSVGGSQETQYF. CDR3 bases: TGTGCCAGCAGCGTAGGAGGGAGCCAAGAGACCCAGTACTTC.

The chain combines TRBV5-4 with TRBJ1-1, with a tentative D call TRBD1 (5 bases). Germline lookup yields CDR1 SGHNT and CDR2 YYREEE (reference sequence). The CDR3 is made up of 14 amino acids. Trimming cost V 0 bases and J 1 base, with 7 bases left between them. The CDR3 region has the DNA TGTGCCAGCAGCTTGGACAGGCAGAACACTGAAGCTTTCTTT. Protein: CASSLDRQNTEAFF.

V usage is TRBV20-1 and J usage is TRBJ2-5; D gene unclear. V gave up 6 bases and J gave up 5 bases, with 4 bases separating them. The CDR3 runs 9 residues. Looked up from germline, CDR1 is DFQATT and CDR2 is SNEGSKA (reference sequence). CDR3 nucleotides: TGCAGTGCCCCTGAGACCCAGTACTTC. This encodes CSAPETQYF.

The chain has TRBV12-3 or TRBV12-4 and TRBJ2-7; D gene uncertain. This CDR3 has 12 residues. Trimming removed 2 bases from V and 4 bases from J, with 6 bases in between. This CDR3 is CASSLIHYEQYF. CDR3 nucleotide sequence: TGTGCCAGCAGTTTAATCCATTACGAGCAGTACTTC.

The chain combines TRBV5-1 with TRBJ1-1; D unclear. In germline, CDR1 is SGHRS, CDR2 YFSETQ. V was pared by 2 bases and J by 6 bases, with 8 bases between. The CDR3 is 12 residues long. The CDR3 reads CASSLGNSEAFF. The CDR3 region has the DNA TGCGCCAGCAGCTTAGGAAATTCTGAAGCTTTCTTT. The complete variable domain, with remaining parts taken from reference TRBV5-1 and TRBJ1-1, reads KAGVTQTPRYLIKTRGQQVTLSCSPISGHRSVSWYQQTPGQGLQFLFEYFSETQRNKGNFPGRFSGRQFSNSRSEMNVSTLELGDSALYLCASSLGNSEAFFGQGTRLTVV.

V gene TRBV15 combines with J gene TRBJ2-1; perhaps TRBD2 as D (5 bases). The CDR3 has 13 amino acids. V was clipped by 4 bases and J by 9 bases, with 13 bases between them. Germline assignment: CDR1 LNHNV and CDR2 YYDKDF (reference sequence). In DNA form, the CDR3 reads TGTGCCACCAGCACGGAGGTGTCGGGTGAGCAGTTCTTC. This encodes CATSTEVSGEQFF.

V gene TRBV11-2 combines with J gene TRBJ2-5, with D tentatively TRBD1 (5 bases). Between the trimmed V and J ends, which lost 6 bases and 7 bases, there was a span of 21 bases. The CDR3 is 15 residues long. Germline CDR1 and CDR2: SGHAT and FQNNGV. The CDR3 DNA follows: TGTGCCAGCAGATTTGACAGAGCCGCGTCTGGGACCCAGTACTTC. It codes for CASRFDRAASGTQYF.

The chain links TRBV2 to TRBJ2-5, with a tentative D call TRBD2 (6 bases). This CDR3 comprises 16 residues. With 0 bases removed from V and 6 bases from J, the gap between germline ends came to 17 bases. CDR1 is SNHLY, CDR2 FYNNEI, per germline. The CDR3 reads CASSEARPGVSKTQYF. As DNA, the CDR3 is TGTGCCAGCAGTGAAGCGAGGCCGGGAGTTTCGAAGACCCAGTACTTC.

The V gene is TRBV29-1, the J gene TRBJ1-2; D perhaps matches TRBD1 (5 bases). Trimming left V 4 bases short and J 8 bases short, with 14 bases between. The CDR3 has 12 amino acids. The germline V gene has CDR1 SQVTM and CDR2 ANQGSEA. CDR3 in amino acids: CSVGDGGFGYTF. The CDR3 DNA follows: TGCAGCGTTGGGGACGGTGGTTTCGGCTACACCTTC.

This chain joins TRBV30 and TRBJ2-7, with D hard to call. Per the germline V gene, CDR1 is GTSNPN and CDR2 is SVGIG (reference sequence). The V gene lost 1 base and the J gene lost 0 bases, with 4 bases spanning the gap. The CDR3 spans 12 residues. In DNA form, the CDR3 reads TGTGCCTGGAGTGGGGGCTCCTACGAGCAGTACTTC. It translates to CAWSGGSYEQYF.

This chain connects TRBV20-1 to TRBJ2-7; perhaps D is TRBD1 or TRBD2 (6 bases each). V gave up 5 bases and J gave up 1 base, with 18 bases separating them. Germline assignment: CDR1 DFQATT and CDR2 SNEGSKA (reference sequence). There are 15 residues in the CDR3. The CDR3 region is CSAGGGRSLSYEQYF. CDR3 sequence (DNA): TGCAGTGCTGGAGGGGGACGGTCCCTTTCCTACGAGCAGTACTTC.

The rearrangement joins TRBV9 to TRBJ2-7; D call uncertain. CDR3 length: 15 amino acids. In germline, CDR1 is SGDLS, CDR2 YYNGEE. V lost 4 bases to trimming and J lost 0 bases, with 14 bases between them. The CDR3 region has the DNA TGTGCCAGCAGCATTGACCCGTCTAGCTCCTACGAGCAGTACTTC. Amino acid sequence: CASSIDPSSSYEQYF. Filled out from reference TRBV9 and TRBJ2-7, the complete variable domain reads DSGVTQTPKHLITATGQRVTLRCSPRSGDLSVYWYQQSLDQGLQFLIQYYNGEERAKGNILERFSAQQFPDLHSELNLSSLELGDSALYFCASSIDPSSSYEQYFGPGTRLTVT.

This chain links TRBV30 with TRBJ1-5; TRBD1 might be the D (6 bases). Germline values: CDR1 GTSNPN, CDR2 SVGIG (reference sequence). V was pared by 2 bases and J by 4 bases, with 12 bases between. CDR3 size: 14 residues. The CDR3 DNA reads TGTGCCTGGAGTAGGGGGGGTCTAAATCAGCCCCAGCATTTT. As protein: CAWSRGGLNQPQHF.

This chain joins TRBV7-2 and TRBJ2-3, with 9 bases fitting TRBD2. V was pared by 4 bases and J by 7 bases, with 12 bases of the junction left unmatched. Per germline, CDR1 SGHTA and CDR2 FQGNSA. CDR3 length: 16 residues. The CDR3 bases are TGTGCCAGCAGCTCCCCCCGGGCGGGAGGGCCGAATACGCAGTATTTT. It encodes CASSSPRAGGPNTQYF.